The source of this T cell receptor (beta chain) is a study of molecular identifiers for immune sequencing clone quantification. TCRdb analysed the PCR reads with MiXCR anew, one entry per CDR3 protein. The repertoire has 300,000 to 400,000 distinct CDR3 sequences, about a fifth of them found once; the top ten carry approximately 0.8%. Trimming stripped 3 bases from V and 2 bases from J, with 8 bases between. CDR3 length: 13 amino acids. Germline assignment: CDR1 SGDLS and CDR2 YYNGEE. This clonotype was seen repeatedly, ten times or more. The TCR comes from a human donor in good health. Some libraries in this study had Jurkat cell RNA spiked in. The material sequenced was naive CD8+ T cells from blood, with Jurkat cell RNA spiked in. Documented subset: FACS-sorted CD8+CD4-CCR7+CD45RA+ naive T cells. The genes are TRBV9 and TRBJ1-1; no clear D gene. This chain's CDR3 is CASSDGPNTEAFF. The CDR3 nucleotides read TGTGCCAGCAGCGACGGACCAAACACTGAAGCTTTCTTT.